Listed here are 18 T cell receptor beta chains from one sample, sequenced in a study of T cell responses to AZD1222 COVID-19 vaccine. Profiled with immunoSEQ multiplex PCR; TCRdb holds only in-frame clones, not every one. Altogether 95,000 to 130,000 clones are present, 70% to 90% being singletons, with the ten largest covering roughly 3.9%. This specimen consisted of peripheral blood, obtained on day 0 of MenACWY control vaccination. The receptors were sampled from an adult in good health.

The chain is built from TRBV19 and TRBJ1-1; 8 positions agree with TRBD1. Germline V gene sequence: CDR1 LNHDA, CDR2 SQIVND (reference sequence). The junction had 15 bases not matched to a gene; V was cut back by 0 bases and J by 3 bases. The CDR3 has 19 residues. Here the CDR3 DNA reads TGTGCCAGTAGTATAGATCGAGTTGTGGACAGGGTTGAGGACACTGAAGCTTTCTTT. Translated, it gives CASSIDRVVDRVEDTEAFF. The full variable domain, in which reference TRBV19 and TRBJ1-1 provide the parts outside the CDR3, is DGGITQSPKYLFRKEGQNVTLSCEQNLNHDAMYWYRQDPGQGLRLIYYSQIVNDFQKGDIAEGYSVSREKKESFPLTVTSAQKNPTAFYLCASSIDRVVDRVEDTEAFFGQGTRLTVV.

This chain joins TRBV5-5 and TRBJ1-4, with D unresolved. Trimming shortened V by 0 bases and J by 3 bases, and 3 bases separated the two germline ends. The CDR3 totals 13 residues. Germline-derived CDR1 and CDR2 are SGHKS and YYEKEE (reference sequence). CDR3: CASSLGPNEKLFF. In DNA, the CDR3 is TGTGCCAGCAGCTTGGGGCCTAATGAAAAACTGTTTTTT. Full variable domain (rest looked up from reference TRBV5-5 and TRBJ1-4): DAGVTQSPTHLIKTRGQQVTLRCSPISGHKSVSWYQQVLGQGPQFIFQYYEKEERGRGNFPDRFSARQFPNYSSELNVNALLLGDSALYLCASSLGPNEKLFFGSGTQLSVL.

This clone was counted a single time. This chain links TRBV28 with TRBJ1-2, with TRBD1 as a possible D gene (5 bases). Trimming stripped 5 bases from V and 12 bases from J, with 19 bases between. This CDR3 is 13 amino acids long. Germline CDR1 MDHEN, CDR2 SYDVKM. This chain's CDR3 is CASSADRDPSDTF. The CDR3 DNA reads as TGTGCCAGCAGTGCCGACCGGGACCCCTCCGACACCTTC.

The V call is TRBV2, the J call TRBJ2-2, with D tentatively TRBD2 (5 bases). Between the trimmed V and J ends, which lost 4 bases and 6 bases, there was a span of 9 bases. The CDR3 is made up of 13 amino acids. Germline V gene sequence: CDR1 SNHLY, CDR2 FYNNEI. The CDR3 is CASSGTRSGELFF. CDR3 coding DNA: TGTGCCAGCAGTGGGACTCGATCCGGGGAGCTGTTTTTT.

This clone was detected a few times. The chain recombines TRBV10-3 with TRBJ1-4; tentative D call: TRBD1 (5 bases). Deletions cut 7 bases from V and 8 bases from J, with 11 bases between. There are 12 residues in the CDR3. Germline CDR1 reads ENHRY; CDR2 reads SYGVKD. In DNA, the CDR3 is TGTGCCATCAAGGACATTGACGAAAAACTGTTTTTT. Protein sequence: CAIKDIDEKLFF.

The CDR3, as DNA: TGTGCCAGCAGCGTAGGGGGGACAGGTGAAAAACTGTTTTTT. Translated, it gives CASSVGGTGEKLFF. The chain combines TRBV9 with TRBJ1-4; 8 bases are a match to TRBD1. In germline, CDR1 is SGDLS, CDR2 YYNGEE. V shed 0 bases, J shed 7 bases, and the junction held 2 bases outside the gene matches. The CDR3 sequence is 14 residues long. Supplemented by reference TRBV9 and TRBJ1-4, the full variable domain reads DSGVTQTPKHLITATGQRVTLRCSPRSGDLSVYWYQQSLDQGLQFLIQYYNGEERAKGNILERFSAQQFPDLHSELNLSSLELGDSALYFCASSVGGTGEKLFFGSGTQLSVL.

This clone was detected only a few times. The chain has TRBV18 and TRBJ2-2; D unresolved. Germline CDR1 and CDR2: KGHSH and LQKENI. This CDR3 contains 13 residues. Trimming removed 5 bases at V and 2 bases at J, with 6 bases between. CDR3 region: CASSELNTGELFF. The CDR3 DNA sequence: TGTGCCAGCTCAGAACTAAACACCGGGGAGCTGTTTTTT.

The chain couples TRBV7-9 to TRBJ1-6; D ambiguous. Trimming removed 5 bases from V and 6 bases from J, with 11 bases in between. CDR1 is SEHNR, CDR2 FQNEAQ, per germline (reference sequence). The CDR3 consists of 14 residues. CDR3 residues: CASSKQLSNSPLHF. CDR3 in DNA: TGTGCCAGCAGCAAACAGCTTTCTAATTCACCCCTCCACTTT.

The CDR3 DNA is TGTGCCAGCAGTGAAGGGGGGGGCAGCACAGATACGCAGTATTTT. This gives the protein CASSEGGGSTDTQYF. The V call is TRBV2, the J call TRBJ2-3; the D gene is possibly TRBD2 (7 bases). Per the germline V gene, CDR1 is SNHLY and CDR2 is FYNNEI. Trimming stripped 1 base from V and 0 bases from J, with 8 bases between. The CDR3 contains 15 residues.

The V gene is TRBV9, the J gene TRBJ1-6, with no clear D. The CDR3 consists of 17 residues. Germline V gene data show CDR1 as SGDLS and CDR2 as YYNGEE. V was clipped by 0 bases and J by 7 bases, with 17 bases between them. The CDR3 loop reads CASSVDQLMGRNSPLHF. In DNA form, the CDR3 reads TGTGCCAGCAGCGTAGATCAATTGATGGGCAGGAATTCACCCCTCCACTTT.

The chain carries TRBV11-2 and TRBJ1-1; D gene uncertain. Looked up from germline, CDR1 is SGHAT and CDR2 is FQNNGV. Trimming took 1 base from V and 9 from J, leaving 12 bases between them. This CDR3 has 13 residues. CDR3 sequence (DNA): TGTGCCAGCAGCTTAGGGAGGACTGATAAAGCTTTCTTT. This codes for CASSLGRTDKAFF. Drawing the rest from reference TRBV11-2 and TRBJ1-1, the complete variable domain is EAGVAQSPRYKIIEKRQSVAFWCNPISGHATLYWYQQILGQGPKLLIQFQNNGVVDDSQLPKDRFSAERLKGVDSTLKIQPAKLEDSAVYLCASSLGRTDKAFFGQGTRLTVV.

A note on this clone: The junction does not match germline at one end; this may be a read error. The chain is built from TRBV7-7 and TRBJ2-5; D might be TRBD1 (6 bases). CDR3 length: 14 residues. The V gene's germline CDR1 is SSHAT and CDR2 FNYEAQ (reference sequence). The CDR3 loop reads CASSLGTNQETQYF. DNA of the CDR3: TGTGCTAGCAGCTTAGGGACAAACCAAGAGACCCAGTACTTC.

The rearrangement links TRBV27 to TRBJ1-3; no firm D call. V lost 6 bases to trimming and J lost 0 bases, with 12 bases between them. Germline CDR1 is MNHEY and CDR2 is SMNVEV (reference sequence). This CDR3 comprises 15 residues. The CDR3 is CASSRNLHSGNTIYF. CDR3 DNA sequence: TGTGCCAGCAGCCGAAACCTACACTCTGGAAACACCATATATTTT.

The rearrangement uses TRBV28 and TRBJ1-4; TRBD1 is a possible D gene (5 bases). CDR1 and CDR2 from the germline V gene are MDHEN and SYDVKM. CDR3 size: 12 residues. Trimming took 6 bases from V and 10 from J, leaving 12 bases between them. CDR3 sequence: CASRWRRGKLFF. The CDR3 nucleotides read TGTGCCAGCAGATGGAGAAGGGGAAAACTGTTTTTT.

The CDR3 loop reads CSVADGVGTEAFF. The CDR3 DNA is TGCAGCGTTGCAGACGGGGTAGGAACTGAAGCTTTCTTT. This chain joins TRBV29-1 and TRBJ1-1; the D is unclear. Germline V gene sequence: CDR1 SQVTM, CDR2 ANQGSEA. V shed 4 bases and J shed 5 bases, with 14 bases lying between them. The CDR3 contains 13 residues.

CDR3 residues: CASSSNVDRRIYEQYF. In DNA form, the CDR3 reads TGCGCCAGCAGCTCTAACGTGGACAGGAGGATCTACGAGCAGTACTTC. The chain couples TRBV5-1 to TRBJ2-7; TRBD1 matches 7 bases. CDR1 is SGHRS, CDR2 YFSETQ, per germline. The CDR3 runs 16 residues. The J segment lost 3 bases and the V segment lost 3 bases, leaving 12 bases of the junction unmatched. The full variable domain, with the rest looked up from reference TRBV5-1 and TRBJ2-7, is KAGVTQTPRYLIKTRGQQVTLSCSPISGHRSVSWYQQTPGQGLQFLFEYFSETQRNKGNFPGRFSGRQFSNSRSEMNVSTLELGDSALYLCASSSNVDRRIYEQYFGPGTRLTVT.

V usage is TRBV7-8 and J usage is TRBJ2-3, with TRBD2 identical over 14 bases. CDR3 length: 19 amino acids. Germline V gene data show CDR1 as SGHVS and CDR2 as FQNEAQ. V shed 5 bases and J 0 bases; nucleotides not matched to a gene: 10. CDR3 protein: CASSRGTSGGAFSTDTQYF. CDR3 nucleotides: TGTGCCAGCAGCCGAGGGACTAGCGGGGGAGCTTTTAGCACAGATACGCAGTATTTT.

The CDR3 loop reads CASSINLGGHNEQFF. DNA of the CDR3: TGTGCCAGTAGTATCAACCTCGGGGGCCACAATGAGCAGTTCTTC. This chain connects TRBV19 to TRBJ2-1, with D perhaps assigned TRBD1 or TRBD2 (6 bases each). Trimming removed 3 bases from V and 5 bases from J, with 14 bases in between. The germline gives CDR1 LNHDA, CDR2 SQIVND (reference sequence). The CDR3 is 15 amino acids.